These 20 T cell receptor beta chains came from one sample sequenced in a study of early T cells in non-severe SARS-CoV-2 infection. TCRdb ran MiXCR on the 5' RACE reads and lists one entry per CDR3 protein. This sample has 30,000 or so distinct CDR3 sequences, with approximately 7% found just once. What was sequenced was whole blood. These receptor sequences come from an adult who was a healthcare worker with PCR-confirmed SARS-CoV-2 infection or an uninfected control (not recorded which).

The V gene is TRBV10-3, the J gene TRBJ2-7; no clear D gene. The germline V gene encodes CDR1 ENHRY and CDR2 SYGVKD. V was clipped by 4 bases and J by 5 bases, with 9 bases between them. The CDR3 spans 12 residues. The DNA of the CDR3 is TGTGCCATCAGTGCCGGCAGGAACGAGCAGTACTTC. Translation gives CAISAGRNEQYF.

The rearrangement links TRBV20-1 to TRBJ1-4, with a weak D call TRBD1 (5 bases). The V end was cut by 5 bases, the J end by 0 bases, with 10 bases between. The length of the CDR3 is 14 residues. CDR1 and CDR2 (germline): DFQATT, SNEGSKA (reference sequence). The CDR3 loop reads CSAGGHTTNEKLFF. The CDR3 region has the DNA TGCAGTGCTGGCGGACATACAACTAATGAAAAACTGTTTTTT.

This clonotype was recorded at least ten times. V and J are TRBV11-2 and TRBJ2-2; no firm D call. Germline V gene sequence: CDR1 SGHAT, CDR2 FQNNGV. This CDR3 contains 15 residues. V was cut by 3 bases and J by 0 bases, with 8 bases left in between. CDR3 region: CASSFSWANTGELFF. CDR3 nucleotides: TGTGCCAGCAGCTTCTCGTGGGCGAACACCGGGGAGCTGTTTTTT.

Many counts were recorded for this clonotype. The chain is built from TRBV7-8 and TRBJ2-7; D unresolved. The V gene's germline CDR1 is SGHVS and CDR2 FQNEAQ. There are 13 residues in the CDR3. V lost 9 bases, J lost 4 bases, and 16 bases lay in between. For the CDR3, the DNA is TGTGCCAGTCTGAGCCCCACAAATTACGAGCAGTACTTC. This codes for CASLSPTNYEQYF.

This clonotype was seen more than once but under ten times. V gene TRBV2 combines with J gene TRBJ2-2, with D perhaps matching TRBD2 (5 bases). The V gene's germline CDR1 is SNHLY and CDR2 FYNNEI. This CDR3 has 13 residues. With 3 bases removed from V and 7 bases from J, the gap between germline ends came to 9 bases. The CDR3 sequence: CASSEGAIGELFF. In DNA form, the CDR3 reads TGTGCCAGCAGTGAGGGAGCGATCGGGGAGCTGTTTTTT.

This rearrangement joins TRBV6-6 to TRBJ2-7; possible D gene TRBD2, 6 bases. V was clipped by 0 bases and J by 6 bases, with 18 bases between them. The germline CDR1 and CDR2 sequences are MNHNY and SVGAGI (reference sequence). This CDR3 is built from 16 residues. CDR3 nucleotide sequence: TGTGCCAGCAGTTACTCGACCGGGAGAGCTCTTCTCGAGCAGTACTTC. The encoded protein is CASSYSTGRALLEQYF.

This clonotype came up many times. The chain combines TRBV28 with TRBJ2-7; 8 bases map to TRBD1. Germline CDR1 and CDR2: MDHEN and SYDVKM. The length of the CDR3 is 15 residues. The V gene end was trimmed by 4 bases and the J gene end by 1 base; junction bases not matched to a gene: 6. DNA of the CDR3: TGTGCCAGCAGTTCGATTCGACAGGGGTCCTACGAGCAGTACTTC. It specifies CASSSIRQGSYEQYF.

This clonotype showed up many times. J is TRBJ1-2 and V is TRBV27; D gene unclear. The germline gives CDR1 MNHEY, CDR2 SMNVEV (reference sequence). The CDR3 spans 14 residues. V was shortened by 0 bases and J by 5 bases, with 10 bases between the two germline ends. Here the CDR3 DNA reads TGTGCCAGCAGTTTATCCCCAGGTCTATATGGCTACACCTTC. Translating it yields CASSLSPGLYGYTF.

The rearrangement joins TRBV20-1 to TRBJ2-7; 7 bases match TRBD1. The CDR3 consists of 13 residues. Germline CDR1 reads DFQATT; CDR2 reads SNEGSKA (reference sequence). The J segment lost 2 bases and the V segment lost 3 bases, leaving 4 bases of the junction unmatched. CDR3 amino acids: CSARGTDTYEQYF. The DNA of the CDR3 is TGCAGTGCTAGGGGGACAGATACCTACGAGCAGTACTTC.

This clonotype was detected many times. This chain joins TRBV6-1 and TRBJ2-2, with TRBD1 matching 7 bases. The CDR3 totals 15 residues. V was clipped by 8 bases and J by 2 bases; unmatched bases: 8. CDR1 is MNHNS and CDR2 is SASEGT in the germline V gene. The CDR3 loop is CASGLGGPNTGELFF. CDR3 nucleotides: TGTGCCAGCGGCTTAGGGGGCCCCAACACCGGGGAGCTGTTTTTT.

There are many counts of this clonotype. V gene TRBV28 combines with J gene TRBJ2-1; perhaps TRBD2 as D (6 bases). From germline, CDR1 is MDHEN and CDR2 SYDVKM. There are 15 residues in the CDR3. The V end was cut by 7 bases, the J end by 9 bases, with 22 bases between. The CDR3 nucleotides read TGTGCCAGCATTTCTCATCGAGGAGGGGTTAGTGAGCAGTTCTTC. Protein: CASISHRGGVSEQFF.

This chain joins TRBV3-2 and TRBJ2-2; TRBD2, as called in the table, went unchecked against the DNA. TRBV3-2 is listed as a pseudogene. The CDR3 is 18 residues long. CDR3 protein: CASSQGPTSGSPTGELFF. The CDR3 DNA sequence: TGTGCCAGCAGCCAAGGGCCGACTAGCGGGAGCCCCACCGGGGAGCTGTTTTTT.

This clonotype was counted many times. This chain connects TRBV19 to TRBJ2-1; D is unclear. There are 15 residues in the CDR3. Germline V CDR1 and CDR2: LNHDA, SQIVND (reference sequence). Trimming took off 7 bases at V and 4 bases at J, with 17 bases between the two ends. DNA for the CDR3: TGTGCCAGTACCCGTGACTTGATACAATACAATGAGCAGTTCTTC. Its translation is CASTRDLIQYNEQFF.

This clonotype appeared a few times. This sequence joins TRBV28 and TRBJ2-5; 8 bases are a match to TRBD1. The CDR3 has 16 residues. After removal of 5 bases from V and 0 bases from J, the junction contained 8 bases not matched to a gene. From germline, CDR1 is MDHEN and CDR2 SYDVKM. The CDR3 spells CASSPRGTGYQETQYF. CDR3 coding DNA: TGTGCCAGCAGTCCACGAGGGACAGGTTACCAAGAGACCCAGTACTTC.

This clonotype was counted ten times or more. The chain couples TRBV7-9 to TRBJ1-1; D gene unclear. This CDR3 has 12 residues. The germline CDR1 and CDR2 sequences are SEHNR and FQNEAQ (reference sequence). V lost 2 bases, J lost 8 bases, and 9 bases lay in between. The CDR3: CASSLKGSEAFF. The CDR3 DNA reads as TGTGCCAGCAGCTTAAAAGGGAGCGAAGCTTTCTTT. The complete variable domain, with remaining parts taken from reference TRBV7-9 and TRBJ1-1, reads DTGVSQNPRHKITKRGQNVTFRCDPISEHNRLYWYRQTLGQGPEFLTYFQNEAQLEKSRLLSDRFSAERPKGSFSTLEIQRTEQGDSAMYLCASSLKGSEAFFGQGTRLTVV.

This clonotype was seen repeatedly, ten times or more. This CDR3 reads CSARGYHNRGTTEAFF. The DNA for the CDR3 is TGCAGTGCTAGAGGCTACCACAACAGGGGGACCACTGAAGCTTTCTTT. This chain uses TRBV20-1 with TRBJ1-1; 8 nucleotides line up with TRBD1. The CDR3 extends over 16 amino acids. Germline V lookup: CDR1 DFQATT, CDR2 SNEGSKA (reference sequence). J lost 4 bases, V lost 1 base, and 11 bases had no gene match.

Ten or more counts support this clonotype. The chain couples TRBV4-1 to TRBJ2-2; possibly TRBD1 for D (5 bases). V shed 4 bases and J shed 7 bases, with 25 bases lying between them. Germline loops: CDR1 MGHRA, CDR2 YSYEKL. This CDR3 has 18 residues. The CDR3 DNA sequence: TGCGCCAGCAGCCGTGGGCACAGGTCCGATTGGGCCTACGGGGAGCTGTTTTTT. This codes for CASSRGHRSDWAYGELFF.

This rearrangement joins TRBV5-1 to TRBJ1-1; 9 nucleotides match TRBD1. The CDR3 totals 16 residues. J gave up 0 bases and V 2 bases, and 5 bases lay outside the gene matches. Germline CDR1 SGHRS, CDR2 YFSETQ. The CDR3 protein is CASSFTGGAVNTEAFF. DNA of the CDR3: TGCGCCAGCAGCTTCACAGGGGGCGCGGTGAACACTGAAGCTTTCTTT.

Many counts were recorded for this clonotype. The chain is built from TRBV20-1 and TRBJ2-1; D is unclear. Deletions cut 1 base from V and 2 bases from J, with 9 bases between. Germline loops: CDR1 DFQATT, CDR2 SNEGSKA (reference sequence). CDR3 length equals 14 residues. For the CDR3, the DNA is TGCAGTGCTAGAGCGGCTGGCGCCTACAATGAGCAGTTCTTC. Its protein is CSARAAGAYNEQFF.

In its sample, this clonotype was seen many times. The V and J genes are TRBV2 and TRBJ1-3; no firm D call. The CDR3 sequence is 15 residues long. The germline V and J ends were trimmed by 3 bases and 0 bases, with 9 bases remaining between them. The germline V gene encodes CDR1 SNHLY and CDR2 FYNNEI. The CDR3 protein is CASSDPPRSGNTIYF. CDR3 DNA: TGTGCCAGCAGTGACCCGCCCCGCTCTGGAAACACCATATATTTT.